This TCR beta chain stems from a study of identical twins. With template switching, a universal primer site was added, and the cDNA carried unique molecular identifiers. MiXCR, applied by TCRdb to the 5' RACE reads, yields one record per CDR3 protein. Seen here are some 590,000 distinct CDR3 sequences, nearly 10% observed once, and the top ten hold approximately 3%. Trimming at V came to 1 base and at J to 6 bases, leaving 4 bases not matched to a gene. The CDR3 is made up of 16 amino acids. In germline, CDR1 is SGHTA, CDR2 FQGNSA. The sample was also reused in another study, on yellow fever vaccine responses in identical twins.

The chain couples TRBV7-2 to TRBJ2-1; 12 bases fit TRBD2. The sequenced sample consisted of PBMCs. This clonotype was obtained from a woman aged 18-29 years in good health. Here the CDR3 reads CASSLDRLAGVNEQFF. CDR3 coding DNA: TGTGCCAGCAGCTTAGATAGACTAGCGGGGGTCAATGAGCAGTTCTTC. The variable domain in full, with the rest retrieved from reference TRBV7-2 and TRBJ2-1, is GAGVSQSPSNKVTEKGKDVELRCDPISGHTALYWYRQSLGQGLEFLIYFQGNSAPDKSGLPSDRFSAERTGGSVSTLTIQRTQQEDSAVYLCASSLDRLAGVNEQFFGPGTRLTVL.